The T cell receptor (beta chain) described here comes from a study of OX40 agonist ivuxolimab in advanced cancers. Germline assignment: CDR1 SEHNR and CDR2 FQNEAQ (reference sequence). The CDR3 sequence is 15 residues long. Trimming left V 8 bases short and J 4 bases short, with 19 bases between. Method: immunoSEQ multiplex PCR; TCRdb's copy keeps in-frame clones and lacks some. Of approximately 44,000 clones listed, 84% were seen once; the top ten hold 2% to 3%. Regarding the study as a whole: Clonal expansion from baseline to week 6 occurred in both CD4+ and CD8+ T cells.

As to this clone: The antigen is not known.

The sequence came from an adult with an advanced solid tumor such as melanoma, head and neck, liver or kidney cancer. V usage is TRBV7-9 and J usage is TRBJ2-3; D may be TRBD2 (6 bases). The sequenced sample was CD4+ or CD8+ T cells sorted from blood, obtained in a trial of the OX40 agonist ivuxolimab. CDR3 nucleotide sequence: TGTGCCAGCCGCGGGGTCCCCCCCTCTTCAGATACGCAGTATTTT. Translating it yields CASRGVPPSSDTQYF.